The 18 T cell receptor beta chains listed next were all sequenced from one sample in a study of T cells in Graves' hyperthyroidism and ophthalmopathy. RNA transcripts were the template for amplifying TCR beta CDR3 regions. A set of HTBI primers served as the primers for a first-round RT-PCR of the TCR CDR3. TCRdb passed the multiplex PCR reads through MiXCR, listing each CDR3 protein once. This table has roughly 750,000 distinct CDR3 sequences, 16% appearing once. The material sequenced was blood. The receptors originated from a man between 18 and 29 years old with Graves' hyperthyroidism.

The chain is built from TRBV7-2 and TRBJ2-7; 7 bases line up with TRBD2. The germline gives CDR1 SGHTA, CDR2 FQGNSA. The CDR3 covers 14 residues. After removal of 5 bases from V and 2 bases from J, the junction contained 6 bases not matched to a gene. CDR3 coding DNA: TGTGCCAGCAGCCGAGGGAGGGCGCCCTACGAGCAGTACTTC. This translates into CASSRGRAPYEQYF.

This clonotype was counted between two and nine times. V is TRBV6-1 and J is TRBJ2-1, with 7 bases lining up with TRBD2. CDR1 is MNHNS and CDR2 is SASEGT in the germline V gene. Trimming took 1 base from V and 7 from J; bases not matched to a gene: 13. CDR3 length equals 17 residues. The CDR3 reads CASSEGFTSAKGNEQFF. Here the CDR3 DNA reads TGTGCCAGCAGTGAAGGCTTCACTAGCGCTAAAGGGAATGAGCAGTTCTTC.

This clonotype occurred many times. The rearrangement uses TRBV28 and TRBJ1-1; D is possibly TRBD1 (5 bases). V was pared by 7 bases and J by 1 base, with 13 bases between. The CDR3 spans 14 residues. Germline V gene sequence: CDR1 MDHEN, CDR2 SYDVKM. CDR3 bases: TGTGCCAGCACCCTTGTAAGGGGGAACACTGAAGCTTTCTTT. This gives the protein CASTLVRGNTEAFF.

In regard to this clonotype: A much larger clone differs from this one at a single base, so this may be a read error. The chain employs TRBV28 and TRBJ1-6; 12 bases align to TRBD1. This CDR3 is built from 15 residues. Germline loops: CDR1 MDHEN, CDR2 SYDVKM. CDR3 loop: CASSGTGGGSSSLHF. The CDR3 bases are TGTGCCAGCAGTGGGACAGGGGGCGGGAGTTCATCCCTCCACTTT.

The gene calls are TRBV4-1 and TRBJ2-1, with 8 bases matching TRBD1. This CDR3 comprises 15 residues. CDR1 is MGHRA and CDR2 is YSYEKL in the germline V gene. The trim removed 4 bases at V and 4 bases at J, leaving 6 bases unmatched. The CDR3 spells CASSRPGQGYNEQFF. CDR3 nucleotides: TGCGCCAGCAGCCGACCCGGACAGGGTTACAATGAGCAGTTCTTC.

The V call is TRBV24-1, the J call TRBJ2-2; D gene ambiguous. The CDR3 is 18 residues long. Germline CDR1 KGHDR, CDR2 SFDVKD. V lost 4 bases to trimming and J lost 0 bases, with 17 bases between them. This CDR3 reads CATSDPGHRPSNTGELFF. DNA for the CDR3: TGTGCCACCAGTGACCCCGGCCACAGACCTTCGAACACCGGGGAGCTGTTTTTT.

CDR3 sequence reads: CATRGRDTQYF. The CDR3 DNA is TGTGCCACCAGGGGGCGGGATACGCAGTATTTT. This chain links TRBV12-3 or TRBV12-4 with TRBJ2-3; 8 bases line up with TRBD1. The CDR3 has 11 amino acids. With V trimmed by 10 bases and J by 6 bases, 3 bases remained unmatched.

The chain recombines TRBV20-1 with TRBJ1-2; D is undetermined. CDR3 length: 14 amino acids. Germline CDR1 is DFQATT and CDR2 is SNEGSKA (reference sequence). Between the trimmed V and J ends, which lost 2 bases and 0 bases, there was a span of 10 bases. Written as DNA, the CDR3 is TGCAGTGCTAGATTCCGCCCCTCTAACTATGGCTACACCTTC. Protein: CSARFRPSNYGYTF.

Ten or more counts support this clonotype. The CDR3 spells CSVLDRNSYEQYF. CDR3 DNA: TGCAGCGTTCTTGACAGGAACTCCTACGAGCAGTACTTC. The rearrangement links TRBV29-1 to TRBJ2-7, with D perhaps matching TRBD1 (6 bases). From germline, CDR1 is SQVTM and CDR2 ANQGSEA. The CDR3 has 13 residues. V lost 5 bases and J 0 bases, leaving 11 bases between the germline ends.

The CDR3 DNA is TGTGCCAGCAGCCTCACCGGGTTTCGGGAGGAGACCCAGTACTTC. Translation gives CASSLTGFREETQYF. The V gene is TRBV7-7, the J gene TRBJ2-5; D is possibly TRBD2 (6 bases). This CDR3 contains 15 residues. Germline CDR1 and CDR2: SSHAT and FNYEAQ (reference sequence). V lost 5 bases and J 5 bases, leaving 18 bases between the germline ends. The variable domain in full, with the rest retrieved from reference TRBV7-7 and TRBJ2-5, is GAGVSQSPRYKVTKRGQDVTLRCDPISSHATLYWYQQALGQGPEFLTYFNYEAQPDKSGLPSDRFSAERPEGSISTLTIQRTEQRDSAMYRCASSLTGFREETQYFGPGTRLLVL.

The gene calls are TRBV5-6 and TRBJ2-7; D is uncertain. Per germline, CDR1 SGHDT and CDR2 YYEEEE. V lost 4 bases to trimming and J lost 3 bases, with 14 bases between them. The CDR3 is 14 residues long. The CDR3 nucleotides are TGTGCCAGCAGCCGAGAATCTATGGGCTACGAGCAGTACTTC. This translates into CASSRESMGYEQYF.

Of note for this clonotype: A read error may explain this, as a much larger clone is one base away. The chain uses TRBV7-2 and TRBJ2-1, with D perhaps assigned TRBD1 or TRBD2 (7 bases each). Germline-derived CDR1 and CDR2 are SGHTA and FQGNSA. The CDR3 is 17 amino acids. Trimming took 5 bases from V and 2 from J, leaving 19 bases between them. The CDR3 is CASSQGGQQNPYNEQFF. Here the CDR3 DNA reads TGTGCCAGCAGCCAGGGGGGGCAACAAAACCCCTACAATGAGCAGTTCTTC. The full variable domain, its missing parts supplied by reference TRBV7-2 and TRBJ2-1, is GAGVSQSPSNKVTEKGKDVELRCDPISGHTALYWYRQSLGQGLEFLIYFQGNSAPDKSGLPSDRFSAERTGGSVSTLTIQRTQQEDSAVYLCASSQGGQQNPYNEQFFGPGTRLTVL.

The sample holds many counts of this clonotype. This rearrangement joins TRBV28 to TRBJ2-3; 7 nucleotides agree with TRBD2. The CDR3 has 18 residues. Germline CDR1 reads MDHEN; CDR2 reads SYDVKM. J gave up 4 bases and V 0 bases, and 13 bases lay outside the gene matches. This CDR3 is CASSLWSGWAGAPDTQYF. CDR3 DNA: TGTGCCAGCAGTTTATGGTCGGGTTGGGCGGGAGCCCCAGATACGCAGTATTTT.

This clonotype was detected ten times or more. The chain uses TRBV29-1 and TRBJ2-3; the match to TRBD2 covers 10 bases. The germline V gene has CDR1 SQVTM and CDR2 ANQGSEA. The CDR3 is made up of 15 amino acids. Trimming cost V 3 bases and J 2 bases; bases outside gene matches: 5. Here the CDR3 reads CSVDLAGEDTDTQYF. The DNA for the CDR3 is TGCAGCGTTGATCTAGCGGGAGAGGACACAGATACGCAGTATTTT.

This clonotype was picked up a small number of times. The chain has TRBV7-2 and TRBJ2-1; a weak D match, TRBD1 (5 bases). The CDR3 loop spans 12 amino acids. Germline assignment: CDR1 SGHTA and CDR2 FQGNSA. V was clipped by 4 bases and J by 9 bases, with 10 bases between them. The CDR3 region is CASSSYTGEQFF. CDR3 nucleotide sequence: TGTGCCAGCAGCTCCTATACAGGTGAGCAGTTCTTC.

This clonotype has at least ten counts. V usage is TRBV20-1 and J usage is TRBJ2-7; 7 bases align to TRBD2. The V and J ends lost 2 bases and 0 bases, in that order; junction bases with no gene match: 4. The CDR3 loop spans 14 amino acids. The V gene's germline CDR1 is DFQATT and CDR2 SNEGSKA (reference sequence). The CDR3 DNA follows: TGCAGTGCTAGATTAGCGGGCCTCTCCTACGAGCAGTACTTC. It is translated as CSARLAGLSYEQYF.

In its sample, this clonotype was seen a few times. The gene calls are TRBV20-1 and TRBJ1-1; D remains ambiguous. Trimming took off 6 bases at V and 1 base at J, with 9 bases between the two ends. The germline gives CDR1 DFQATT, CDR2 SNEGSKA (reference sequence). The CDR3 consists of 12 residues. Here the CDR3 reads CSAATANTEAFF. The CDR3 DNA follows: TGCAGTGCCGCTACAGCGAACACTGAAGCTTTCTTT.

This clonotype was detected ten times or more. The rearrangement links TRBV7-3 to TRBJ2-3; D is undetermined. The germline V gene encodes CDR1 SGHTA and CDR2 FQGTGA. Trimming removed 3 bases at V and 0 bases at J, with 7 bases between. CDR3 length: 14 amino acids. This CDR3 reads CASSFSLSTDTQYF. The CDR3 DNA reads TGTGCCAGCAGCTTTAGTCTCAGCACAGATACGCAGTATTTT. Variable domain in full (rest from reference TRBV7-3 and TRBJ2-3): GAGVSQTPSNKVTEKGKYVELRCDPISGHTALYWYRQSLGQGPEFLIYFQGTGAADDSGLPNDRFFAVRPEGSVSTLKIQRTERGDSAVYLCASSFSLSTDTQYFGPGTRLTVL.